These 15 T cell receptor beta chains share one sample of origin, sequenced in a study of blood T cells in healthy people across ages (dated by TCRdb to between 2014 and 2017). Receptors were amplified or captured by 5' RACE. The instrument was an Illumina HiSeq 2500. A second roughly 7 to 11 cycle PCR used a sample-barcoded 5' primer and a J-beta primer mix. TCRdb reprocessing: public reads trimmed at Q25 with fastp, clones called with MiXCR, in-frame beta chains kept. Each entry merges the rows of one CDR3 protein and shows their most common DNA and genes. The sample profile shows 550,000 to 800,000 distinct CDR3 sequences; roughly 30% of them were found once. Of the sample, 15% falls within the top ten clones. Sequences were obtained from blood. These receptors were obtained from a woman aged 80 or over in good health. Donor details come from another sample of the same person, matched by shared clones.

This clonotype was seen repeatedly, ten times or more. The rearrangement links TRBV6-1 to TRBJ2-7; 9 bases match TRBD1. V lost 1 base to trimming and J lost 0 bases; unmatched junction nucleotides: 10. The germline V gene encodes CDR1 MNHNS and CDR2 SASEGT. The CDR3 is 18 amino acids. The CDR3 nucleotides read TGTGCCAGCAGTGAAGGTTGGGAAGGACAGGGGTCCTCCTACGAGCAGTACTTC. The encoded protein is CASSEGWEGQGSSYEQYF.

The rearrangement uses TRBV7-2 and TRBJ2-1; D not resolved. The germline V gene has CDR1 SGHTA and CDR2 FQGNSA. V shed 5 bases and J shed 12 bases, with 14 bases lying between them. The length of the CDR3 is 12 residues. The DNA for the CDR3 is TGTGCCAGCAGCGCATACGCCAGCGTGCAGTTCTTC. Its translation is CASSAYASVQFF.

This clonotype has a handful of counts. The chain has TRBV5-5 and TRBJ1-1; no firm D call. The CDR3 totals 15 residues. Germline V lookup: CDR1 SGHKS, CDR2 YYEKEE (reference sequence). V was shortened by 1 base and J by 6 bases, with 16 bases between the two germline ends. Written as DNA, the CDR3 is TGTGCCAGCAGCTTGCTCAGCAATGCCGTCTCTGAAGCTTTCTTT. Translation gives CASSLLSNAVSEAFF.

A word on this clonotype: A read error is possible here, since a much larger clone lies one base away. The J gene is TRBJ2-5, the V gene TRBV3-1; 7 positions agree with TRBD2. Per germline, CDR1 LGHDT and CDR2 YNNKEL (reference sequence). V dropped 4 bases and J dropped 4; count of bases not matched to a gene: 6. The CDR3 spans 14 residues. As DNA, the CDR3 is TGTGCCAGCAGCCGAGAGAGGACTAGAGAGACCCAGTACTTC. Residues: CASSRERTRETQYF.

At least ten counts were recorded for this clonotype. The CDR3 nucleotides are TGTGCCAGCACCCGACGGGACAGGGGCGAGAACTATGGCTACACCTTC. Protein sequence: CASTRRDRGENYGYTF. The gene calls are TRBV5-6 and TRBJ1-2; TRBD1 aligns across 10 bases. J was trimmed by 2 bases and V by 6 bases; bases with no gene match: 10. The CDR3 loop spans 16 amino acids. Per germline, CDR1 SGHDT and CDR2 YYEEEE.

This clonotype was seen ten or more times. CDR3: CASSQDPSGGLRETQYF. The CDR3 nucleotides are TGTGCCAGCAGCCAAGATCCTAGCGGGGGGCTAAGGGAGACCCAGTACTTC. The chain employs TRBV4-2 and TRBJ2-5, with 11 bases matching TRBD2. The germline CDR1 and CDR2 sequences are LGHNA and YNFKEQ. V was pared by 0 bases and J by 5 bases, with 8 bases of the junction left unmatched. The CDR3 loop spans 17 amino acids.

A word on this clonotype: In this CDR3 the conserved last residue, phenylalanine or tryptophan, is missing, so a read error is likely. The chain is built from TRBV5-6 and TRBJ2-5; possible D gene TRBD1, 7 bases. V lost 4 bases to trimming and J lost 1 base, with 17 bases between them. CDR1 is SGHDT, CDR2 YYEEEE, per germline. The CDR3 totals 16 residues. DNA of the CDR3: TGTGCCAGCAGCCGCGCGGGACAGAGCCCCCAAGAGACCCAGTACTGC. Encoded protein: CASSRAGQSPQETQYC.

This CDR3 is CASSLTPLGQGASEAFF. The CDR3 DNA reads TGTGCCAGCAGCTTAACGCCCCTTGGACAGGGAGCCTCTGAAGCTTTCTTT. The gene calls are TRBV7-2 and TRBJ1-1; TRBD1 matches at 8 bases. The CDR3 runs to 17 residues. Germline lookup yields CDR1 SGHTA and CDR2 FQGNSA. J gave up 6 bases and V 2 bases, and 14 bases lay outside the gene matches.

The table lists this clonotype with a few counts. The chain combines TRBV7-2 with TRBJ2-1, with 8 bases that match TRBD2. The CDR3 runs 14 residues. The germline CDR1 and CDR2 sequences are SGHTA and FQGNSA. The V gene end was trimmed by 7 bases and the J gene end by 7 bases; junction bases not matched to a gene: 9. The CDR3 DNA reads as TGTGCCAGCAACTACGGGGGGGCGAGGAATGAGCAGTTCTTC. Amino acid sequence: CASNYGGARNEQFF.

The chain joins TRBV28 to TRBJ2-5; 7 bases agree with TRBD1. The V gene end was trimmed by 6 bases and the J gene end by 4 bases; junction bases not matched to a gene: 8. The CDR3 is 14 residues long. Germline assignment: CDR1 MDHEN and CDR2 SYDVKM. CDR3 in amino acids: CASRQQGQGETQYF. In nucleotides, the CDR3 is TGTGCCAGCAGACAACAGGGGCAGGGAGAGACCCAGTACTTC.

Concerning this clonotype: One end of the junction varies from germline; a read error may be responsible. The V gene is TRBV5-1, the J gene TRBJ2-2, with D tentatively TRBD2 (5 bases). Germline values: CDR1 SGHRS, CDR2 YFSETQ. CDR3 length: 15 amino acids. The CDR3 protein is CASSLSSSTTGERFF. The CDR3 nucleotides are TGCGCCAGCAGCTTGAGTTCCTCGACCACCGGGGAGCGGTTTTTT.

In its sample, this clonotype was seen many times. The V gene is TRBV6-5, the J gene TRBJ1-2; D uncertain. Trimming took 5 bases from V and 8 from J, leaving 9 bases between them. Germline V gene sequence: CDR1 MNHEY, CDR2 SVGAGI. The CDR3 spans 11 residues. The CDR3 DNA reads as TGTGCCAGCAGTGATTCGGGAGGCTACACCTTC. This gives the protein CASSDSGGYTF.

This clonotype was detected many times. The chain couples TRBV12-3 or TRBV12-4 to TRBJ1-2; 8 bases match TRBD1. The CDR3 extends over 14 amino acids. V was clipped by 10 bases and J by 4 bases; unmatched bases: 11. The CDR3 DNA reads as TGTGCCACCGGGGTCGGACAGGGAAGCTATGGCTACACCTTC. This codes for CATGVGQGSYGYTF.

This clonotype was counted a few times. A clone one base away is much larger, so this may be a read error. The gene calls are TRBV11-2 and TRBJ2-5, with a weak D call TRBD1 (5 bases). V shed 5 bases and J shed 11 bases, with 24 bases lying between them. CDR1 and CDR2 from the germline V gene are SGHAT and FQNNGV. The CDR3 loop spans 15 amino acids. The CDR3 loop is CASSKPTNWGYEQYF. Written as DNA, the CDR3 is TGTGCCAGCAGCAAACCGACCAACTGGGGCTATGAGCAGTACTTC.

Of note for this clonotype: A much larger clone sits a single nucleotide away, making a read error possible. This chain links TRBV5-4 with TRBJ2-1; D possibly corresponds to TRBD1 (6 bases). The V gene's germline CDR1 is SGHNT and CDR2 YYREEE (reference sequence). V lost 6 bases and J 3 bases, leaving 19 bases between the germline ends. CDR3 length: 16 amino acids. As DNA, the CDR3 is TGTGCCAGCAACTCGGCGAGGCAGGGGAACTACAATGAGCAGTTCTTC. Protein: CASNSARQGNYNEQFF.